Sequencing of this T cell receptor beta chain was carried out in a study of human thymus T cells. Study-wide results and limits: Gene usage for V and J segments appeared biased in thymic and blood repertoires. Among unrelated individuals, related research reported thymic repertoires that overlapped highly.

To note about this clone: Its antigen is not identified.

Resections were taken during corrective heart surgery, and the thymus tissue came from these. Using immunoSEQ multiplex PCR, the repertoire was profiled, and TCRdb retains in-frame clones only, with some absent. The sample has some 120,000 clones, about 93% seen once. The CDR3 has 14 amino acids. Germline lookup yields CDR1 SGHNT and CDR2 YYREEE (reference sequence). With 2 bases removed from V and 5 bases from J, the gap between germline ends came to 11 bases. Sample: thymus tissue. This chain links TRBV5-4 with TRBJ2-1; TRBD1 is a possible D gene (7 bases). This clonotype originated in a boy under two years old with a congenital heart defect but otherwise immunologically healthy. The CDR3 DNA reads TGTGCCAGCAGCTTCAGGGGGGAGAACAATGAGCAGTTCTTC. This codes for CASSFRGENNEQFF.